The next 7 T cell receptor beta chains were all read from a single sample in a study of T cells in Graves' hyperthyroidism and ophthalmopathy. Amplification yielded TCR beta CDR3 regions, with RNA transcripts as the source. The TCR CDR3 was amplified in a first-round RT-PCR using the HTBI primer set. TCRdb itself ran the multiplex PCR reads through MiXCR, one entry per CDR3 protein. The sample lists some 600,000 distinct CDR3 sequences, under 60% occurring once. Sequencing used peripheral blood or thyroid tissue (not recorded which). These receptors were taken from a woman between 18 and 29 years old with Graves' hyperthyroidism.

V usage is TRBV12-3 or TRBV12-4 and J usage is TRBJ2-7; 7 bases match TRBD2. This CDR3 has 16 residues. Trimming cost V 4 bases and J 6 bases; bases outside gene matches: 15. The DNA for the CDR3 is TGTGCCAGCAGTTCAGAGGGTAGCGTGGGAGGGCGCGAGCAGTACTTC. This translates into CASSSEGSVGGREQYF.

This clonotype has ten or more counts. V gene TRBV29-1 combines with J gene TRBJ1-1; TRBD1 might be the D (5 bases). V was pared by 7 bases and J by 3 bases, with 15 bases between. This CDR3 contains 13 residues. Germline V gene sequence: CDR1 SQVTM, CDR2 ANQGSEA. The CDR3 nucleotides are TGCAGCGCGGTATTGACGGGGGACACTGAAGCTTTCTTT. This translates into CSAVLTGDTEAFF.

The table lists this clonotype with a few counts. This sequence joins TRBV5-5 and TRBJ1-1; perhaps TRBD1 as D (5 bases). Germline loops: CDR1 SGHKS, CDR2 YYEKEE (reference sequence). CDR3 length equals 14 residues. V dropped 5 bases and J dropped 2 bases, with 13 bases sitting between them. CDR3 amino acids: CASRERDGNTEAFF. The CDR3 DNA reads as TGTGCCAGCAGGGAACGGGACGGTAACACTGAAGCTTTCTTT.

The rearrangement joins TRBV2 to TRBJ2-5, with a tentative D call TRBD2 (5 bases). Per the germline V gene, CDR1 is SNHLY and CDR2 is FYNNEI. V was trimmed by 10 bases and J by 3 bases, leaving 15 bases between them. This CDR3 region has 13 residues. The CDR3 sequence: CATQVQEEETQYF. The CDR3, as DNA: TGTGCCACCCAAGTTCAGGAGGAAGAGACCCAGTACTTC.

On this clonotype itself: The final CDR3 position lacks the conserved phenylalanine or tryptophan, pointing to a likely read error. No DNA is shown, since the ends of the CDR3 on it are uncertain; the CDR3 is the one TCRdb lists. The rearrangement joins TRBV7-3 to TRBJ2-2; the table gives TRBD1 as D, unverified against the DNA. CDR1 SGHTA and CDR2 FQGTGA come from the germline V gene. Inclusive of both ends, the CDR3 amounts to 16 amino acids. The CDR3 spells CASSLKGQGHTGELVL.

At least ten counts were recorded for this clonotype. The V call is TRBV10-3, the J call TRBJ1-1; 7 bases fit TRBD1. Germline CDR1 ENHRY, CDR2 SYGVKD. V was pared by 7 bases and J by 2 bases, with 4 bases of the junction left unmatched. The CDR3 extends over 13 amino acids. The CDR3 protein is CAITRTGNTEAFF. In nucleotides, the CDR3 is TGTGCCATCACCCGGACAGGAAACACTGAAGCTTTCTTT.

V is TRBV2 and J is TRBJ1-2; D gene ambiguous. Between the trimmed V and J ends, which lost 2 bases and 2 bases, there was a span of 3 bases. Germline CDR1 SNHLY, CDR2 FYNNEI. The CDR3 contains 12 residues. DNA for the CDR3: TGTGCCAGCAGTGAACACAACTATGGCTACACCTTC. Translating it yields CASSEHNYGYTF.